This TCR beta chain is from a study of T cell responses to AZD1222 COVID-19 vaccine (dated by TCRdb to the early 2020s). For the study in its entirety: AZD1222 recipients whose second dose came at about 4 weeks and those whose second dose came at about 12 weeks were combined into one group, since spike-specific TCR depth and breadth did not differ between the two schedules. A total of approximately 240 trial participants underwent TCR sequencing, of whom about 200 had received two doses of AZD1222 and 26 had received two doses of the MenACWY control vaccine. Enrollment into the trials was organized by age into subgroups of 18-55, 56-69 and 70-plus years, and those subgroups contained about 160, 30 and 59 TCR-sequenced participants, respectively. What the research found in general, with its limitations: After two AZD1222 doses, spike-specific TCR breadth and depth were significantly higher than at day 0 and than in MenACWY recipients. The whole spike protein was spanned by vaccine-associated CD4 TCRs, and dominant responses were seen in regions 160-218 and 743-854. Nearly half of unique spike-specific TCRs reportedly recognized epitopes outside regions mutated in the B.1.351 and B.1.1.7 variants. Participants were mostly white British, with more females than males. The authors suggested clonal diversity may have been underestimated. Conclusions about previously exposed vaccinees were limited because only a handful of AZD1222 recipients were SARS-CoV-2 seropositive at baseline. Because no day 14 peak-response samples were available, the repertoires could be characterized only after the peak T cell response. The 56-69-year group was small, and its depth increase did not reach significance, likely because of low power.

The time point tag for this specimen amounts to: baseline before first vaccination. Vaccinee samples came from UK trials COV001 and COV002, including a single-blind randomized controlled phase 2/3 trial of AZD1222 (ChAdOx1 nCoV-19) in healthy adults. Trial participant PBMC samples were collected at day 0 and day 28 after the second dose for TCRbeta chain sequencing. CDR1 is given as LGHDT and CDR2 as YNNKEL, both from the germline V gene (reference sequence). Spanning cysteine to phenylalanine, the CDR3 consists of 14 amino acids. The entry retains the CDR3 DNA only, 42 bases that are in frame from base 1. Deletion took 0 bases off V and 2 bases off J, with a span of 6 bases between the germline ends. The CDR3 regions of human TCRbeta chains were subjected to immunosequencing. Regarding the original processing steps: Repertoire TCRs were matched against a reference library of SARS-CoV-2-specific TCRs generated with the MIRA antigen-specificity platform. Breadth meant the fraction of unique TCRs that were SARS-CoV-2-associated, whereas depth meant the fraction of total T cells that were SARS-CoV-2-associated. Using the MIRA data, each spike-specific TCR was mapped to the spike region that the TCR reacts to and placed in a CD4 or CD8 class. Log10-transformed breadth and depth values were compared by one-way ANOVA with Sidak's multiple comparisons tests. TCRdb limited this immuneACCESS table to in-frame rearrangements with V and J called. A share of clones is missing; checked studies link under half to unresolved V genes, and the rest is unexplained. D and trimming were read from the DNA, whereas the V and J calls and clone size are those reported in that table. Across this sample there are 95,000 to 150,000 clones, with roughly 84% seen only once. Of the sample, roughly 1.1% falls within the top ten clones.

Of note for this clone: Its specific antigen is unknown. No qualities accompany the bases; no much larger clone lies one base away.

This clonotype originated in an adult in good health. The chain couples TRBV3-1 (or the pseudogene TRBV3-2) to TRBJ2-3; the D gene is unclear. Here the sequenced sample was peripheral blood, taken on day 0 of AZD1222 vaccination. This receptor has the CDR3 CASSQDPVTDTQYF. The nucleotide sequence reads as follows: TGTGCCAGCAGCCAAGATCCTGTCACAGATACGCAGTATTTT.